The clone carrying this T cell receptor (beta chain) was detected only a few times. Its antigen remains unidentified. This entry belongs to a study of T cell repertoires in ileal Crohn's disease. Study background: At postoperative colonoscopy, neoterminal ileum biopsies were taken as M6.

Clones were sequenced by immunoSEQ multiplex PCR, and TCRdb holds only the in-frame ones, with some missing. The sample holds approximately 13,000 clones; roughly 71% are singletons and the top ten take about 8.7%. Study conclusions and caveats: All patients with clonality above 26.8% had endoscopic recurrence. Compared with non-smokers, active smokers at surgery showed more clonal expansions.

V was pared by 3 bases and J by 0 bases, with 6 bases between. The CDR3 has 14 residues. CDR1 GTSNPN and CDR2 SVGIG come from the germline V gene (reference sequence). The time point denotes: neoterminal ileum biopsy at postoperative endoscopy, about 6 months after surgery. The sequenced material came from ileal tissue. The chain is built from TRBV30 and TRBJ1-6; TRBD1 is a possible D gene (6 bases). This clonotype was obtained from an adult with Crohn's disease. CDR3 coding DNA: TGTGCCTGGAGGGACAGCTCCTATAATTCACCCCTCCACTTT. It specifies CAWRDSSYNSPLHF.